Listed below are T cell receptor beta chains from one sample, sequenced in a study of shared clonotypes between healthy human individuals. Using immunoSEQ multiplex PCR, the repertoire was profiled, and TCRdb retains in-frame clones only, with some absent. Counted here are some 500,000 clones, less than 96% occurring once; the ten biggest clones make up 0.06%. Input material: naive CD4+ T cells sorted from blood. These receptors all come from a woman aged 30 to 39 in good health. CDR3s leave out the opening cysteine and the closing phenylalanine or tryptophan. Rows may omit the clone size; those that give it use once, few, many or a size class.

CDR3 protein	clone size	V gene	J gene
ASSSRRLFGNTIY	.	TRBV28	TRBJ1-3
ASSGDRVYEQY	.	TRBV28	TRBJ2-7
ASSLWGGDYGYT	.	TRBV6-6	TRBJ1-2
ASSWGGLAGQPQH	.	TRBV5-1	TRBJ1-5
ASSSGLMYTGELF	once	TRBV5-6	TRBJ2-2
AWSVPLTGIGQPQH	once	TRBV30	TRBJ1-5
ASSPRSDPNTEAF	once	TRBV18	TRBJ1-1
ASTRRGTEAF	.	TRBV19	TRBJ1-1
ASSVGQYNQPQH	.	TRBV9	TRBJ1-5
ASTSEAGNTIY	.	TRBV19	TRBJ1-3
ASSLTGVPMNTEAF	.	TRBV5-1	TRBJ1-1
ASRLGQNTEAF	.	TRBV7-8	TRBJ1-1
ASSQQPAGNNQPQH	.	TRBV18	TRBJ1-5
ASSEDRAPNQPQH	.	TRBV2	TRBJ1-5
ASSRGTFGLRNEQF	.	TRBV7-9	TRBJ2-1
ASSVQGDTGELF	.	TRBV9	TRBJ2-2
ASSFSRQSNEKLF	.	TRBV27	TRBJ1-4
ASSSDRTSNQPQH	.	TRBV2	TRBJ1-5
ASSPQGLARDNEQF	.	TRBV11-2	TRBJ2-1
ASSVTSGRNEQF	once	TRBV9	TRBJ2-1
ASRPGLAGVPDTQY	.	TRBV28	TRBJ2-3
ASRGGQVRNQPQH	.	TRBV28	TRBJ1-5
ASSIGHPLQETQY	.	TRBV28	TRBJ2-5
ASSLFSGSVEKLF	.	TRBV27	TRBJ1-4
ASSIHGGRATTEAF	.	TRBV5-1	TRBJ1-1
ASSPRGLSSYNEQF	.	TRBV18	TRBJ2-1
ASSLDSTGSYEQY	.	TRBV11-2	TRBJ2-7
AISESPKQDSANQPQH	.	TRBV10-3	TRBJ1-5
ASRPTGLNTEAF	.	TRBV6-6	TRBJ1-1
ASSHRGSGANVLT	.	TRBV28	TRBJ2-6
ASSLFPQESTDTQY	.	TRBV19	TRBJ2-3
ASSLVRGGANNYGYT	.	TRBV7-8	TRBJ1-2
ASSIEAGNTIY	.	TRBV19	TRBJ1-3
ASSEPGQGTHEQY	.	TRBV6-1	TRBJ2-7
ASSAQAISGNTIY	.	TRBV7-6	TRBJ1-3
AWSAQGAGEQY	.	TRBV30	TRBJ2-7
ASRSPTDTQY	.	TRBV5-1	TRBJ2-3
ATGESPRAYNEQF	.	TRBV15	TRBJ2-1
ASSFGLAGAYEQY	.	TRBV5-4	TRBJ2-7
ASSYGPGVAEQY	few	TRBV6-6	TRBJ2-7
ASSLGTVRRAEAF	once	TRBV5-6	TRBJ1-1
ASSLDPGSGGY	.	TRBV11-2	TRBJ2-7